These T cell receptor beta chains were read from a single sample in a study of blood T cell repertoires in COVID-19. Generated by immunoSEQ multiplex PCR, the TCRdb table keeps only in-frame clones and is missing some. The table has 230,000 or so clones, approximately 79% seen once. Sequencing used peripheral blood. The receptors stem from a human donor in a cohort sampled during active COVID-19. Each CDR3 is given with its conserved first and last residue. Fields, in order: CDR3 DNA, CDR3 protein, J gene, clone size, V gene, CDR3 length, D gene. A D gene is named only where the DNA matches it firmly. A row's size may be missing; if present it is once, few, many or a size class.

cdr3_nt: TGCAGCGTTGAAGATTTAACTAGCGGGATGCAAGAGACCCAGTACTTC; cdr3_aa: CSVEDLTSGMQETQYF; j_call: TRBJ2-5; clone_size: .; v_call: TRBV29-1; cdr3_length: 16; d_call: TRBD2
cdr3_nt: TGTGCCAGCAGTAAAGGGGTATGGTCTAGCGGGAGGGCCTCCTACAATGAGCAGTTCTTC; cdr3_aa: CASSKGVWSSGRASYNEQFF; j_call: TRBJ2-1; clone_size: .; v_call: TRBV6-1; cdr3_length: 20; d_call: TRBD2
cdr3_nt: TGTGCCAGCTCACCGGACAGGGGGCGAGGGCAAGAGACCCAGTACTTC; cdr3_aa: CASSPDRGRGQETQYF; j_call: TRBJ2-5; clone_size: .; v_call: TRBV18; cdr3_length: 16; d_call: TRBD1
cdr3_nt: TGTGCCATCAGGGACAGGGGTCGACTAACCTACAATGAGCAGTTCTTC; cdr3_aa: CAIRDRGRLTYNEQFF; j_call: TRBJ2-1; clone_size: .; v_call: TRBV10-3; cdr3_length: 16; d_call: TRBD1
cdr3_nt: TGTGCCAGCAGCTTAGGTGGCAGCGGGAGTTACGAGCAGTACTTC; cdr3_aa: CASSLGGSGSYEQYF; j_call: TRBJ2-7; clone_size: .; v_call: TRBV7-2; cdr3_length: 15; d_call: TRBD2
cdr3_nt: TGTGCCAGCAGCTACCCTTTGCGGGAGAAGGTCGGGGAGCTGTTTTTT; cdr3_aa: CASSYPLREKVGELFF; j_call: TRBJ2-2; clone_size: few; v_call: TRBV7-9; cdr3_length: 16; d_call: TRBD2
cdr3_nt: TGTGCCACCAGTGATAAAGGACAGATTAGCAATCAGCCCCAGCATTTT; cdr3_aa: CATSDKGQISNQPQHF; j_call: TRBJ1-5; clone_size: few; v_call: TRBV24-1; cdr3_length: 16; d_call: .
cdr3_nt: TGTGCCAGCTCACCCAACCAAGAGACCCAGTACTTC; cdr3_aa: CASSPNQETQYF; j_call: TRBJ2-5; clone_size: .; v_call: TRBV18; cdr3_length: 12; d_call: .
cdr3_nt: TGTGCCAGCAGTTTATTAGGGGTCCACGAGCAGTACTTC; cdr3_aa: CASSLLGVHEQYF; j_call: TRBJ2-7; clone_size: .; v_call: TRBV28; cdr3_length: 13; d_call: .
cdr3_nt: TGTGCCAGCAGCCAAGACACAGTGAGTGAAAAACTGTTTTTT; cdr3_aa: CASSQDTVSEKLFF; j_call: TRBJ1-4; clone_size: once; v_call: TRBV3-1/TRBV3-2; cdr3_length: 14; d_call: .
cdr3_nt: TGCGCCAGCAGCCAAAGAGAGGTGGCTAGCGGAATCACAGATACGCAGTATTTT; cdr3_aa: CASSQREVASGITDTQYF; j_call: TRBJ2-3; clone_size: .; v_call: TRBV4-3; cdr3_length: 18; d_call: TRBD2
cdr3_nt: TGTGCCACCAGTGATCAAACGGGACTAGCCCGTGGGGGTGAGCAGTTCTTC; cdr3_aa: CATSDQTGLARGGEQFF; j_call: TRBJ2-1; clone_size: .; v_call: TRBV24-1; cdr3_length: 17; d_call: TRBD2
cdr3_nt: TGTGCCAGTATAAGCAGGGGGGCAGGACGCAATCAGCCCCAGCATTTT; cdr3_aa: CASISRGAGRNQPQHF; j_call: TRBJ1-5; clone_size: .; v_call: TRBV19; cdr3_length: 16; d_call: TRBD1
cdr3_nt: TGTGCCAGCAGATTGGACAGGATTAGCAATCAGCCCCAGCATTTT; cdr3_aa: CASRLDRISNQPQHF; j_call: TRBJ1-5; clone_size: .; v_call: TRBV28; cdr3_length: 15; d_call: TRBD1
cdr3_nt: TGTGCCAGCAGCCAGGGACTCAACGGCTACACCTTC; cdr3_aa: CASSQGLNGYTF; j_call: TRBJ1-2; clone_size: .; v_call: TRBV6-5; cdr3_length: 12; d_call: .
cdr3_nt: TGTGCCAGCGCGGGGATACATGAGCAGTTCTTC; cdr3_aa: CASAGIHEQFF; j_call: TRBJ2-1; clone_size: once; v_call: TRBV6-5; cdr3_length: 11; d_call: .